This T cell receptor (beta chain) was sequenced during a study of PD-1 blockade in mismatch repair-deficient tumors. Whole-study context: All were previously treated, progressing patients with eleven to twelve mismatch repair-deficient cancer types.

Sequencing used immunoSEQ multiplex PCR; TCRdb keeps in-frame clones, though not all of them. The sample has about 110,000 clones; over 60% are singletons. Germline V lookup: CDR1 SEHNR, CDR2 FQNEAQ (reference sequence). J was trimmed by 1 base and V by 1 base; bases with no gene match: 2. CDR3 length equals 15 residues. The J gene is TRBJ1-1, the V gene TRBV7-9, with 8 bases matching TRBD1. Sequenced material: peripheral blood, taken 60 weeks after starting pembrolizumab. The clonotype was recovered from an adult with mismatch repair-deficient cancer. CDR3 in amino acids: CASSLGGTGNTEAFF. In DNA form, the CDR3 reads TGTGCCAGCAGCTTAGGAGGGACAGGGAACACTGAAGCTTTCTTT.